This T cell receptor beta chain comes out of a study of blood T cells in healthy people across ages. In each sample, at least 6 million PBMCs were isolated. The CDR3 has 16 residues. The ends were cut back, 5 bases at V and 4 bases at J, with 16 bases in the middle. The germline V gene has CDR1 KGHDR and CDR2 SFDVKD. Then a second PCR, running roughly 7 to 11 cycles, was carried out with a sample-barcoded 5' primer and a J-beta primer mix. One entry per CDR3 protein, called by TCRdb with MiXCR from the 5' RACE reads. The data show about 1.5 million distinct CDR3 sequences, approximately 39% seen once.

The sample was blood. The sequence was obtained from a woman in her late teens or twenties in good health. The chain couples TRBV24-1 to TRBJ2-2; tentative D call: TRBD2 (6 bases). This CDR3 reads CATSVRTRGGTGELFF. The CDR3 DNA is TGTGCCACCAGTGTCCGGACAAGGGGAGGCACCGGGGAGCTGTTTTTT.